This T cell receptor beta chain stems from a study of T-cell memory formation after mild COVID-19 (dated by TCRdb to the early 2020s). With respect to the entire study: Most TCR sequence clusters were specific to one of the two donors. In a couple of donors, T-cell clones that expanded and contracted after mild COVID-19 were followed by sequencing TCRalpha and TCRbeta repertoires longitudinally. The cohort was made up of two young adult volunteers, one female and one male, who were previously healthy. The full study reports these points: The detection of some responding clones in pre-infection memory suggests that pre-existing cross-reactive memory T cells joined the SARS-CoV-2 response. SARS-CoV-2 specificity was not confirmed for the second-wave clones peaking on day 37. The study covered only a couple of mild cases, and larger cohorts including severe cases with pre-infection samples were considered necessary. Balanced CD4/CD8 phenotypes were observed for clones contracting from day 15 to 85, whereas a bias towards CD4+ was observed for a second wave of clones expanding from day 15 to 37. Contracting CD4+ clones appeared mostly in the CM and EM memory subsets, whereas CD8+ clones were enriched in EMRA.

This clonotype was seen a few times. Its target antigen remains unknown. Nothing much larger sits one base from this clone, and base qualities are not available. The CDR3 holds 12 amino acids from the cysteine to the phenylalanine. The DNA shown is the 36-base CDR3, in frame from base 1. A distance of 8 bases separates the germline ends of V and J, which lose 8 bases and 1 base respectively. The germline V gene sets CDR1 to ENHRY and CDR2 to SYGVKD. For sequencing, an Illumina NovaSeq 6000 was employed. Using 5'RACE with constant-segment primers, TCRalpha and TCRbeta cDNA libraries were constructed, with sample barcodes and unique molecular identifiers added in the process. RNA was extracted from every sample with Trizol reagent. The libraries were amplified in two PCR steps, and the second step added a second sample barcode and Illumina TruSeq adapters. Sequencing of the libraries was done on an Illumina NovaSeq, producing 2 x 150 bp paired-end reads. On the study's bioinformatics: Reads were demultiplexed and collapsed into UMI-guided consensus sequences with migec v1.2.7. With mixcr v2.1.11, UMI consensuses were aligned to TRA and TRB V and J templates and assembled into clonotypes. Expanded or contracted clonotypes were those called significant by both edgeR and NoisET, with noise models trained on biological replicates. For edgeR calls, the cutoffs were a false discovery rate-adjusted p below 0.01 and a log2 fold-change threshold of 1. PCA with hierarchical clustering of max-normalized trajectories of the 1000 most abundant clonotypes was used as exploratory dynamics analysis. The CD4 or CD8 phenotype of responding clones was assigned using the separately sequenced CD4+ and CD8+ repertoires. TCRdb's own reprocessing of the public reads used fastp at Q25 and MiXCR and kept productive beta chains. Entries that share a CDR3 protein sequence are merged under the most common genes and DNA. None of the V and J calls come from the authors' own analysis; TCRdb made them. The table for this sample lists almost 250,000 distinct CDR3 sequences; about 16% of them were counted only once. 2.1% of the sample rests with the top ten.

Ficoll-Paque density gradient centrifugation was used to isolate PBMCs. This receptor was identified in an adult woman who had mild COVID-19 (a few samples of this study predate the infection). The sample titles of this study are shuffled in the database, so cell type and time point are left out; the donor was told from shared clones. The receptor chain draws on TRBV10-3 and TRBJ1-1; the D gene is unclear. The sequencing input was PBMCs or a T cell subset sorted from them (not recorded which). Here the CDR3 is given as CAIQDTNTEAFF. The bases read TGTGCCATCCAAGATACGAACACTGAAGCTTTCTTT.